A selection of T cell receptor beta chains follows, all from one sample in a study of shared clonotypes between healthy human individuals. Profiling relied on immunoSEQ multiplex PCR, and the TCRdb table lists in-frame clones only, not all of them. The table includes around 2,000,000 clones, about 94% detected once. The specimen was naive CD8+ T cells sorted from blood. These receptors were taken from a man between 18 and 35 years old in good health. CDR3s include the opening cysteine and the closing phenylalanine or tryptophan. Each record gives: J gene, V gene, CDR3 length, clone size, D gene, CDR3 DNA, CDR3 protein. The D gene is left open where the match is weak. The size of a clone is reported for some rows only, either as once, few or many, or as a class for expanded clones.

TRBJ2-1	TRBV27	16	-	TRBD2	TGTGCCAGCACTTTCAGCGGGGGCGAAACCTACAATGAGCAGTTCTTC	CASTFSGGETYNEQFF
TRBJ2-7	TRBV7-9	16	-	TRBD1	TGTGCCAGCAGCGCCTCCGGGACAGGGGCCCCCTACGAGCAGTACTTC	CASSASGTGAPYEQYF
TRBJ1-5	TRBV7-8	14	-	TRBD1	TGTGCCAGCAGCCCCGGGACAGGGTATCAGCCCCAGCATTTT	CASSPGTGYQPQHF
TRBJ2-4	TRBV1	11	-	-	TGCACCAGCAGCCAAGGCCACATTCAGTACTTC	CTSSQGHIQYF
TRBJ1-1	TRBV5-3	16	once	TRBD1	TGTGCCAGAAGCCCCGGACAGGGGAAAGGGGTCACTGAAGCTTTCTTT	CARSPGQGKGVTEAFF
TRBJ2-7	TRBV10-3	13	-	-	TGTGCCATCAGTGAGTCGATGCGGTCCGAGCAGTACTTC	CAISESMRSEQYF
TRBJ2-7	TRBV11-2	16	-	TRBD1	TGTGCCAGCAGCTCAGGTCCCGGGACAGGGGCCCACGAGCAGTACTTC	CASSSGPGTGAHEQYF
TRBJ1-2	TRBV6-5	14	-	-	TGTGCCAGCAGTTACTCATCTGGGATGTTCGGCTACACCTTC	CASSYSSGMFGYTF
TRBJ1-5	TRBV18	14	-	-	TGTGCCAGCTCACAGACAGGTAGCAATCAGCCCCAGCATTTT	CASSQTGSNQPQHF
TRBJ2-7	TRBV15	15	once	TRBD1	TGTGCCACCAGCAGATGGACAGGGCCTTCCTACGAGCAGTACTTC	CATSRWTGPSYEQYF
TRBJ1-5	TRBV12-5	16	-	-	TGTGCTAGTGGTTTGGGTCGGACGGTGGGCAATCAGCCCCAGCATTTT	CASGLGRTVGNQPQHF
TRBJ2-2	TRBV7-9	16	-	TRBD2	TGTGCCAGCAGCTATAAGACTAGCGGGGGGACCGGGGAGCTGTTTTTT	CASSYKTSGGTGELFF
TRBJ2-2	TRBV4-1	17	-	TRBD2	TGCGCCAGCAGCCAAGAACGAGCGGGGGGGCCAGCCGGGGAGCTGTTTTTT	CASSQERAGGPAGELFF
TRBJ2-2	TRBV30	15	-	-	TGTGCCTGGATGAAGGAGGACAGGAACACCGGGGAGCTGTTTTTT	CAWMKEDRNTGELFF
TRBJ1-5	TRBV27	15	-	TRBD1	TGTGCCAGCAGTCCGGGGACAGACTTGAATCAGCCCCAGCATTTT	CASSPGTDLNQPQHF
TRBJ2-1	TRBV4-3	17	-	-	TGCGCCAGCAGCCAAGACCACTCAGGGGGGCCCTACAATGAGCAGTTCTTC	CASSQDHSGGPYNEQFF
TRBJ2-5	TRBV19	14	-	-	TGTGCCAGTAGCCCTTGGGAGTCCCAAGAGACCCAGTACTTC	CASSPWESQETQYF
TRBJ1-2	TRBV6-5	13	-	-	TGTGCCAGCAGTTACTCTTCGGCGGGGGGCTACACCTTC	CASSYSSAGGYTF
TRBJ2-5	TRBV25-1	13	-	-	TGTGCCAGCAGTGAATATACTAGCTCGGCCCAGTACTTC	CASSEYTSSAQYF
TRBJ2-7	TRBV14	13	-	-	TGTGCCAGCAGCCTGAGGGGCTCCTACGAGCAGTACTTC	CASSLRGSYEQYF
TRBJ2-7	TRBV18	17	-	-	TGTGCCAGCTCACCTCAAACCGGGTCCAGGAGGCCTGACGAGCAGTACTTC	CASSPQTGSRRPDEQYF
TRBJ2-3	TRBV2	17	-	-	TGTGCCAGCAGTCCAGATCCACTAGAGGTTGGTGCAGATACGCAGTATTTT	CASSPDPLEVGADTQYF
TRBJ2-3	TRBV29-1	14	-	-	TGCACCCAACCAGTAGGCGGGACCTCCGATACGCAGTATTTT	CTQPVGGTSDTQYF
TRBJ1-5	TRBV28	15	-	TRBD1	TGTGCCAGCAGAGAGACAGGGTTTAGCAATCAGCCCCAGCATTTT	CASRETGFSNQPQHF
TRBJ1-1	TRBV6-1	14	-	-	TGTGCCAGCAGTGAACTCCAGGTCGGCACTGAAGCTTTCTTT	CASSELQVGTEAFF
TRBJ2-7	TRBV23-1	15	once	-	TGCGCCAGCAGTCAATCGGGTCCGGACACCTACGAGCAGTACTTC	CASSQSGPDTYEQYF
TRBJ2-7	TRBV6-1	14	-	TRBD1	TGTGCCAGCAGTTCCACCGGGACAGGGTACGAGCAGTACTTC	CASSSTGTGYEQYF
TRBJ1-5	TRBV6-1	13	-	-	TGTGCCAGCAGTGACTGGGTGAGTCAGCCCCAGCATTTT	CASSDWVSQPQHF
TRBJ2-7	TRBV13	13	-	-	TGTGCCAGCAGCTTAGAGGGGACTGACGAGCAGTACTTC	CASSLEGTDEQYF
TRBJ1-6	TRBV27	15	-	TRBD1	TGTGCCAGCAGTACCAGGACAGGCCCTAATTCACCCCTCCACTTT	CASSTRTGPNSPLHF
TRBJ1-2	TRBV19	15	once	-	TGTGCCAGTAGTTTCCGGGGCCCCGGGTCCTATGGCTACACCTTC	CASSFRGPGSYGYTF
TRBJ1-2	TRBV29-1	14	-	TRBD1	TGCAGCGCCATCCCGCCGGGACAGGCCTATGGCTACACCTTC	CSAIPPGQAYGYTF
TRBJ2-1	TRBV15	16	-	TRBD2	TGTGCCACCAGCAGAGATCGGGAGGGAGTGTCAGATGAGCAGTTCTTC	CATSRDREGVSDEQFF
TRBJ2-1	TRBV10-3	12	-	-	TGTGCCATCAGTGACAACTACAATGAGCAGTTCTTC	CAISDNYNEQFF
TRBJ2-7	TRBV7-9	14	-	-	TGTGCCAGCAGCCCCCCCGCAGGATCCTACGAGCAGTACTTC	CASSPPAGSYEQYF
TRBJ2-7	TRBV13	14	-	TRBD2	TGTGCCAGCAGCTTACTAGCGGTAGGATACGAGCAGTACTTC	CASSLLAVGYEQYF
TRBJ2-1	TRBV5-4	13	-	-	TGTGCCAGCAGCTTGGGGGGTCCTAATGAGCAGTTCTTC	CASSLGGPNEQFF
TRBJ2-7	TRBV10-3	15	-	-	TGTGCCATCAGTGGTGGGGGGGGCGTCCTCCTCGAGCAGTACTTC	CAISGGGGVLLEQYF
TRBJ2-3	TRBV7-9	16	-	-	TGTGCCAGCAGCTTAGGGGACGGGGATAGCACAGATACGCAGTATTTT	CASSLGDGDSTDTQYF
TRBJ1-1	TRBV7-9	14	-	TRBD1	TGTGCCAGCAGCCCATGGGACAGAGACACTGAAGCTTTCTTT	CASSPWDRDTEAFF
TRBJ1-1	TRBV7-9	14	once	-	TGTGCCAGCAGCTTAGTATTACGGGGCACTGAAGCTTTCTTT	CASSLVLRGTEAFF
TRBJ2-3	TRBV4-3	16	-	-	TGCGCCAGCAGCCAAGAGTGGCAGGGTTCAAAGGATACGCAGTATTTT	CASSQEWQGSKDTQYF
TRBJ2-7	TRBV7-9	14	once	-	TGTGCCAGCAGCTTAGTGGAACGGCAGTACGAGCAGTACTTC	CASSLVERQYEQYF
TRBJ1-1	TRBV28	16	few	-	TGTGCCAGCACTACTACCGGTGCCCCCAGGGCCCCGGGAGCTTTCTTT	CASTTTGAPRAPGAFF
TRBJ1-2	TRBV15	14	-	-	TGTGCCACCAGCAGAGAGAGGAGTAGGGATGGCTACACCTTC	CATSRERSRDGYTF
TRBJ2-7	TRBV9	15	-	-	TGTGCCAGCAGCGTAGAACCGGGCGAAACCTACGAGCAGTACTTC	CASSVEPGETYEQYF
TRBJ1-2	TRBV18	17	-	-	TGTGCCAGCTCACCATCGGTCGGGCTCTGGCGGACGGATGGCTACACCTTC	CASSPSVGLWRTDGYTF
TRBJ1-1	TRBV27	15	-	TRBD1	TGTGCCAGCAGTGAAAGTATGGGACGGGACAGTGAAGCTTTCTTT	CASSESMGRDSEAFF